The rows below give T cell receptor beta chains drawn from one sample of a study of shared clonotypes between healthy human individuals. Method: immunoSEQ multiplex PCR; TCRdb's copy keeps in-frame clones and lacks some. The sample contains roughly 2.5 million clones, roughly nine tenths of which appear only once. The sequencing sample was made of naive CD4+ T cells sorted from blood. Receptor source: a man younger than 35 in good health. Both conserved end residues are part of each CDR3. The D gene is left open where the match is weak. Some rows mark clone size as missing; the rest say once, few, many or name a class of expanded clone.

>TRBD1|TRBV11-2|TRBJ2-4|.
TGTGCCAGCAGCACCGCGGGACAGGGAGCGGCCAAAAACATTCAGTACTTC
CASSTAGQGAAKNIQYF
>.|TRBV28|TRBJ1-5|.
TGTGCCAGCAGCACCCCGGACAGACCCAATCAGCCCCAGCATTTT
CASSTPDRPNQPQHF
>TRBD1|TRBV10-1|TRBJ1-5|.
TGCGCCAGCAGAACAGGGGGCAATCAGCCCCAGCATTTT
CASRTGGNQPQHF
>.|TRBV29-1|TRBJ1-1|.
TGCAGCGTTGAAAGGGCAGGGTTAAGTGGCACTGAAGCTTTCTTT
CSVERAGLSGTEAFF
>.|TRBV30|TRBJ1-2|once
TGTGCCTGGAGTGATGACTTCCTTGGCTACACCTTC
CAWSDDFLGYTF
>TRBD2|TRBV29-1|TRBJ2-2|.
TGCAGCGCCCGACCCCCTAGCGGGGGATCGCGAGACACCGGGGAGCTGTTTTTT
CSARPPSGGSRDTGELFF
>.|TRBV19|TRBJ2-7|.
TGTGCCAGTAGTATCGAGAGGGGATACGAGCAGTACTTC
CASSIERGYEQYF
>.|TRBV13|TRBJ2-1|.
TGTGCCAGCAATTTAGGGAAGGCCGCCTACAATGAGCAGTTCTTC
CASNLGKAAYNEQFF
>.|TRBV13|TRBJ2-3|.
TGTGCCAGCAGCTTAGTGTCGGGAGAGGGAACAGATACGCAGTATTTT
CASSLVSGEGTDTQYF
>.|TRBV7-8|TRBJ1-2|.
TGTGCCAGCAGCTTAGGGCAGGGGAGGTATGGCTACACCTTC
CASSLGQGRYGYTF
>.|TRBV6-5|TRBJ2-4|.
TGTGCCAGCAGTTATGACAGAGCCAAAAACATTCAGTACTTC
CASSYDRAKNIQYF
>.|TRBV7-2|TRBJ1-5|.
TGTGCCAGCAGCTTGGACCCGGGGGGCAATCAGCCCCAGCATTTT
CASSLDPGGNQPQHF
>.|TRBV6-1|TRBJ1-2|.
TGTGCCAGCAGACAGGGAGCTAACTATGGCTACACCTTC
CASRQGANYGYTF
>.|TRBV7-9|TRBJ2-1|.
TGTGCCAGCAGCACCAAGGACAGTTATGAGCAGTTCTTC
CASSTKDSYEQFF
>TRBD2|TRBV2|TRBJ2-3|.
TGTGCCAGCAGCCCCTGGGGGGGAAACACAGATACGCAGTATTTT
CASSPWGGNTDTQYF
>TRBD1|TRBV5-1|TRBJ2-7|.
TGCGCCAGCAGCTTGGAGGGACAGGGGGTGAGGGACACCTACGAGCAGTACTTC
CASSLEGQGVRDTYEQYF
>TRBD1|TRBV27|TRBJ1-4|.
TGTGCCAGCAGTTTAGGGACAGGAGGATGGGAAAAACTGTTTTTT
CASSLGTGGWEKLFF
>TRBD2|TRBV27|TRBJ2-5|.
TGTGCCAGCAGTCCGTTTAGCGGGGGGGCGGGGACCCAGTACTTC
CASSPFSGGAGTQYF
>.|TRBV5-1|TRBJ1-1|.
TGCGCCAGCAGCTTGGCTGTAGGGTTCGACACTGAAGCTTTCTTT
CASSLAVGFDTEAFF
>.|TRBV30|TRBJ2-7|once
TGTGCCTGGAGAACGGTCTCCTACGAGCAGTACTTC
CAWRTVSYEQYF
>.|TRBV7-8|TRBJ1-4|.
TGTGCCAGCAGCGTCACAGGTTCCGCAACTAATGAAAAACTGTTTTTT
CASSVTGSATNEKLFF
>TRBD1|TRBV7-9|TRBJ2-7|.
TGTGCCAGCAGGCGTAGGGGACAGGCATCCTACGAGCAGTACTTC
CASRRRGQASYEQYF
>.|TRBV19|TRBJ1-2|.
TGTGCCAGTAGTATAAGTGAGGGGATCCATGGCTACACCTTC
CASSISEGIHGYTF
>TRBD1|TRBV4-3|TRBJ1-5|.
TGCGCCAGCAGCCAAGAAGGGGGCTTGGGTCAGCCCCAGCATTTT
CASSQEGGLGQPQHF
>TRBD2|TRBV2|TRBJ2-5|.
TGTGCCAGCAGGGAGACTAGCCCTGGAGAGACCCAGTACTTC
CASRETSPGETQYF
>TRBD1|TRBV5-1|TRBJ1-5|.
TGCGCCAGCAGCCTATTGGGACAGCCTAATCAGCCCCAGCATTTT
CASSLLGQPNQPQHF
>TRBD1|TRBV11-3|TRBJ2-2|.
TGTGCCAGCAGTTTGGACAGGGGGCAAACCGGGGAGCTGTTTTTT
CASSLDRGQTGELFF
>.|TRBV7-2|TRBJ1-2|.
TGTGCCAGCAGCTCTAGTCTACCACTAGGCTATGGCTACACCTTC
CASSSSLPLGYGYTF